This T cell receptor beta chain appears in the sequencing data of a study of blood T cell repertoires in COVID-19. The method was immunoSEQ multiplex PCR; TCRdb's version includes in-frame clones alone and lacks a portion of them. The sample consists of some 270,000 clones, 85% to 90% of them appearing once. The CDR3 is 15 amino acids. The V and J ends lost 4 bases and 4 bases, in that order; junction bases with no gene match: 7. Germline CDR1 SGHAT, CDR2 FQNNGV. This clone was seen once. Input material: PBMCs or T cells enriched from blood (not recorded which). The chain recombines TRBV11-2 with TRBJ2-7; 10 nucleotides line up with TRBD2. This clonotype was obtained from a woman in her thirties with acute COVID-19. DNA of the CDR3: TGTGCCAGCAGCTCCTCAGCGGGAGGGGTTTACGAGCAGTACTTC. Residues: CASSSSAGGVYEQYF.